This TCR beta chain stems from a study of spatial heterogeneity in lung cancer. For the study at large: There were, on average, more than 9.5 raw-read appearances for each unique TCR and UMI combination. General study results and limits: Blood carried ubiquitous expanded tumor TCRs more at resection than follow-up.

This CDR3 is 16 amino acids long. Trimming took off 0 bases at V and 2 bases at J, with 11 bases between the two ends. CDR1 and CDR2 from the germline V gene are MNHEY and SVGAGI. This clonotype came up a few times. Its specificity is unknown. In TCRdb, the 5' RACE reads were re-called with MiXCR into one record per CDR3 protein. The sample holds tens of thousands of distinct CDR3 sequences, over 10% seen once. Stated time point: sample taken at primary tumor resection. No cell sorting; template was whole RNA from tumor, lung tissue or PBMC. Approximately 70 TRACERx patients with early, untreated non-small cell lung cancer donated samples.

The chain couples TRBV6-5 to TRBJ1-3; D is ambiguous. The clonotype originates from a male donor with early-stage non-small cell lung cancer. Specimen: PBMCs, collected at surgery. The chain's CDR3 is CASSYSFRGAGNTIYF. CDR3 nucleotide sequence: TGTGCCAGCAGTTACTCGTTTCGAGGAGCTGGAAACACCATATATTTT.